Listed below are T cell receptor beta chains from one sample, sequenced in a study of cytomegalovirus exposure and HLA in healthy donors. The protocol was immunoSEQ multiplex PCR, while the TCRdb copy is restricted to in-frame clones and leaves out a portion. The sample has approximately 300,000 clones, roughly 86% seen once; the top ten hold about 2%. Sample: PBMCs. The source of these receptors is a woman in her thirties or forties in good health and CMV-seropositive. CDR3s include the opening cysteine and the closing phenylalanine or tryptophan. Each record gives: clone size, V gene, D gene, J gene, CDR3 protein, CDR3 DNA. The D gene is left open where the match is weak. Clone size is given for some rows only: seen once, a few or many times, or a class if the clone is expanded.

-,TRBV19,-,TRBJ1-1,CASKEEGMNTEAFF,TGTGCCAGTAAGGAGGAGGGAATGAACACTGAAGCTTTCTTT
-,TRBV11-3,TRBD1,TRBJ2-3,CASSPDRGSTDTQYF,TGTGCCAGCAGCCCAGACAGGGGTAGCACAGATACGCAGTATTTT
-,TRBV10-2,-,TRBJ2-3,CASSGRNRATDTQYF,TGCGCCAGCAGTGGCAGAAACAGGGCCACAGATACGCAGTATTTT
-,TRBV27,TRBD1,TRBJ2-7,CASSPGTGPPEQYF,TGTGCCAGCTCACCCGGGACAGGGCCACCCGAGCAGTACTTC
-,TRBV5-1,TRBD1,TRBJ1-2,CASSSDRDYGYTF,TGCGCCAGCAGCTCCGACAGGGACTATGGCTACACCTTC
once,TRBV11-2,TRBD2,TRBJ2-1,CASSSYTGTRNNEQFF,TGTGCCAGCAGCTCGTATACCGGGACTAGAAACAATGAGCAGTTCTTC
-,TRBV7-2,TRBD1,TRBJ1-1,CASSLNRGGEAFF,TGTGCCAGCAGCTTAAACAGGGGCGGCGAAGCTTTCTTT
few,TRBV11-3,TRBD1,TRBJ2-7,CASSGRTGSNEQYF,TGTGCCAGCAGCGGGAGGACAGGGAGCAACGAGCAGTACTTC
few,TRBV27,TRBD1,TRBJ2-5,CASSLRSTGAIQETQYF,TGTGCCAGCAGTTTACGTTCGACAGGGGCTATCCAAGAGACCCAGTACTTC
few,TRBV5-1,-,TRBJ1-6,CASSLDSSSPLHF,TGCGCCAGCAGCTTGGACAGTAGTTCACCCCTCCACTTT
-,TRBV19,TRBD1,TRBJ2-2,CASRKPGQYPNTGELFF,TGTGCCAGTAGGAAACCGGGACAGTACCCTAACACCGGGGAGCTGTTTTTT
-,TRBV5-6,-,TRBJ1-2,CASSFRGLLKVGGYTF,TGTGCCAGCAGCTTTAGAGGGCTGCTCAAGGTCGGCGGCTACACCTTC
once,TRBV7-8,TRBD1,TRBJ1-6,CASSLPDRDNSPLHF,TGTGCCAGCAGCCTTCCGGACAGGGATAATTCACCCCTCCACTTT
-,TRBV19,-,TRBJ2-1,CASNSADAYNEQFF,TGTGCCAGTAATTCAGCGGACGCTTACAATGAGCAGTTCTTC
-,TRBV7-6,-,TRBJ1-1,CASRSRGMNTEAFF,TGTGCCAGCAGGTCCCGGGGGATGAACACTGAAGCTTTCTTT